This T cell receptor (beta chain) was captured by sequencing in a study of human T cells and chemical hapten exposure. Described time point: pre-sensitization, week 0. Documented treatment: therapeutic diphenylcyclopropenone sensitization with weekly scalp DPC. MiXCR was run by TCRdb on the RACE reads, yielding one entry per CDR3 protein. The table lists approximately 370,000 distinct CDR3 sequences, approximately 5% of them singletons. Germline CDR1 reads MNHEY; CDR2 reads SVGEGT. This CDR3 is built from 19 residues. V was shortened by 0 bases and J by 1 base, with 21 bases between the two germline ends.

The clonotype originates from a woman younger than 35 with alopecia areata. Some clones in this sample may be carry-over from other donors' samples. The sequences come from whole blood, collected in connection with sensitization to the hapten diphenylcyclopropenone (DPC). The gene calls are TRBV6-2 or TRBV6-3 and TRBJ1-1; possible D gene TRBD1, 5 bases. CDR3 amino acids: CASSYSGTPGEYQNTEAFF. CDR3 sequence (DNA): TGTGCCAGCAGTTACTCCGGGACCCCGGGGGAATATCAGAACACTGAAGCTTTCTTT.